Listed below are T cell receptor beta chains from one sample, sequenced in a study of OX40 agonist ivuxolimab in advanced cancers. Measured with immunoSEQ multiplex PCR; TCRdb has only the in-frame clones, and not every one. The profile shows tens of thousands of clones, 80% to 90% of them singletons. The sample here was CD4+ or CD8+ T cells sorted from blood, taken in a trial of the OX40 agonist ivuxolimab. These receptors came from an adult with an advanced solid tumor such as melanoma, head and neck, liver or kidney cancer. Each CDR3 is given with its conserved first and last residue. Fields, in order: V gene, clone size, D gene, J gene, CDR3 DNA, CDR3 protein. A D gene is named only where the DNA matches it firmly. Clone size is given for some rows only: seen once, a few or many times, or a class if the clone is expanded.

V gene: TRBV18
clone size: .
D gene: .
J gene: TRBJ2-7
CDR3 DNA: TGTGCCAGCTCACGGCCTGGGGGAAAATTCCCCTACGAGCAGTACTTC
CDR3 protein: CASSRPGGKFPYEQYF

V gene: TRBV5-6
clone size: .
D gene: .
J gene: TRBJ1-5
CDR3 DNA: TGTGCCAGCAGCTCAGGGGTGTCTGGTCAGCCCCAGCATTTT
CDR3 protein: CASSSGVSGQPQHF

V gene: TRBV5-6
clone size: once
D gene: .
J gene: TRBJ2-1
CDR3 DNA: TGTGCCAGCAGCTTGGGGCCCGGCAATGAGCAGTTCTTC
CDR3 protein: CASSLGPGNEQFF

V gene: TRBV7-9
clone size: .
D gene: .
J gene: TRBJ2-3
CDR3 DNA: TGTGCCAGCAGCTCAGGGGGGGGACTCCTGTTCGCGCAGTATTTT
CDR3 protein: CASSSGGGLLFAQYF

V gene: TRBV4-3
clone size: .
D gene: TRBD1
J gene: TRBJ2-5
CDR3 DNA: TGCGCCAGCAGCCCGAACAGGGGCGACCAAGAGACCCAGTACTTC
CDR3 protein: CASSPNRGDQETQYF

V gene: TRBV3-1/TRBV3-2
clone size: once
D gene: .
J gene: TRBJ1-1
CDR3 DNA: TGTGCCAGCCAGACAGCTTTCTTT
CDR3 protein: CASQTAFF

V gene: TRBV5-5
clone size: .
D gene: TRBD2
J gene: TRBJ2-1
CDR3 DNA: TGTGCCAGCATCCTTGAGAAAACTAGCGGGAGCGATGAGCAGTTCTTC
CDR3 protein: CASILEKTSGSDEQFF

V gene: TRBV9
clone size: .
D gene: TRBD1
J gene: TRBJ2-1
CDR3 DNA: TGTGCCAGCAGCGTAGGTGGGACAGTTTACAATGAGCAGTTCTTC
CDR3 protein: CASSVGGTVYNEQFF

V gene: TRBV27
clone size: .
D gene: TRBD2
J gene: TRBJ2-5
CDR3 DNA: TGTGCCAGCAGTTTCGCGGGGGGGCGTGAGACCCAGTACTTC
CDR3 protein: CASSFAGGRETQYF

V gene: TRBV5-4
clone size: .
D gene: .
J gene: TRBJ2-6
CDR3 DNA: TGTGCCAGCAGCTCGCTACTTGGGGCCAACGTCCTGACTTTC
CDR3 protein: CASSSLLGANVLTF

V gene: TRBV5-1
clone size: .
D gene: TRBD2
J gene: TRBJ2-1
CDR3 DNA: TGCGCCAGCAGTCCTAGCGGGAGGACCTTCTTAGATGAGCAGTTCTTC
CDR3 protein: CASSPSGRTFLDEQFF

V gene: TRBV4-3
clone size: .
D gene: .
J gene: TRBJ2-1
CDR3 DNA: TGCGCCAGCAGCCAAGGGCAGGGTTACAATGAGCAGTTCTTC
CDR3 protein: CASSQGQGYNEQFF

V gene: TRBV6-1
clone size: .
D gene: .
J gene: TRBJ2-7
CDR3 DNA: TGTGCCAGCAGAAAAGGACTCGAGCAGTACTTC
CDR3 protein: CASRKGLEQYF

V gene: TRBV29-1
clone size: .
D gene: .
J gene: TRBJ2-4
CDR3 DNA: TGCAGCGCCACCGGTATGGGGTGGGACATTCAGTACTTC
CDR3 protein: CSATGMGWDIQYF

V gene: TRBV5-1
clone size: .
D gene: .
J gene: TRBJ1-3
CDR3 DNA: TGCGCCAGCAGCGGCAATAATGGAAACACCATATATTTT
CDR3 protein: CASSGNNGNTIYF

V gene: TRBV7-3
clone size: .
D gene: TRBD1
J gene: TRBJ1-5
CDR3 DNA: TGTGCCAGCAGCTTAGTCTGGGGACAGGGGGCGGAGAGCAATCAGCCCCAGCATTTT
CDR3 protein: CASSLVWGQGAESNQPQHF

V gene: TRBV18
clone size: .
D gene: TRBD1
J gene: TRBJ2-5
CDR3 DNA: TGTGCCAGCTCACCTCCTACAGGGGGCGAAGAGACCCAGTACTTC
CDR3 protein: CASSPPTGGEETQYF

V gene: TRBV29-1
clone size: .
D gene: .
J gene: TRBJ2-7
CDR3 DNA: TGCAGCGTTAGTCCCGCAATCTCCTACGAGCAGTACTTC
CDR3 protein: CSVSPAISYEQYF

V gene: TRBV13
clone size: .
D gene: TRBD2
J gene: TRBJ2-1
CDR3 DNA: TGTGCCAGCAGCTTAGGGGTAGCGGGAGGGGAGAGAAATGAGCAGTTCTTC
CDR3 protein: CASSLGVAGGERNEQFF

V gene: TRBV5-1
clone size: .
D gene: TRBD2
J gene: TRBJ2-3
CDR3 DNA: TGCGCCAGCTGGGGTAGCGGGAGAATGGTAGATACGCAGTATTTT
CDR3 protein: CASWGSGRMVDTQYF

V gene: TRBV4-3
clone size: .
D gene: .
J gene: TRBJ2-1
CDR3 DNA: TGCGCCAGCAGCCAAGGGAGGAAGAGCTCCTACAATGAGCAGTTCTTC
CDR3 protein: CASSQGRKSSYNEQFF

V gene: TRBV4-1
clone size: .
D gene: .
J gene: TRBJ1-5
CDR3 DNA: TGCGCCAGTAAGGCTGGGAGCAATCAGCCCCAGCATTTT
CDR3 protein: CASKAGSNQPQHF

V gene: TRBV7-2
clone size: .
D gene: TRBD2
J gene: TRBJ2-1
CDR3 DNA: TGTGCCAGCAGCTTAAGGACTAGAGATGAGCAGTTCTTC
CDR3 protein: CASSLRTRDEQFF

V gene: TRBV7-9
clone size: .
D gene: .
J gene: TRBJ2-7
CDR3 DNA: TGTGCCAGCAGCTTAGGGGCAGATGGCTACGAGCAGTACTTC
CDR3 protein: CASSLGADGYEQYF

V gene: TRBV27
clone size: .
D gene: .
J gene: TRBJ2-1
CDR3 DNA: TGTGCCAGCAGTTTTAACTGGGATTCCTACAATGAGCAGTTCTTC
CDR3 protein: CASSFNWDSYNEQFF

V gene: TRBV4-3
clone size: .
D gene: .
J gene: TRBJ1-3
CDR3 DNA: TGCGCCAGCAGCCAACACCATCAGGGGACTCTGACTGGAAACACCATATATTTT
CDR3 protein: CASSQHHQGTLTGNTIYF

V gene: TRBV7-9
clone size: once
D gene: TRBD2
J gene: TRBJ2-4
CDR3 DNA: TGTGCCAGCAGCCTCTCGGGAGGGAGGGTTCCCAAAAACATTCAGTACTTC
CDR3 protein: CASSLSGGRVPKNIQYF

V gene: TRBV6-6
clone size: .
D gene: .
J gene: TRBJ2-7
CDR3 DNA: TGTGCCAGCAGCCACTTTGAAGCCTACGAGCAGTACTTC
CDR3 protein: CASSHFEAYEQYF

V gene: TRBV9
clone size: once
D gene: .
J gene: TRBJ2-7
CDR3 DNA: TGTGCCAGCAGCGTAGTGGACGCTTCCTACGAGCAGTACTTC
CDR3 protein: CASSVVDASYEQYF

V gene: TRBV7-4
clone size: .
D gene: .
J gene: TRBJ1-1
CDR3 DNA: TGTGCCAGCAGCCACCAGGGGCCTGAAGCTTTCTTT
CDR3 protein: CASSHQGPEAFF

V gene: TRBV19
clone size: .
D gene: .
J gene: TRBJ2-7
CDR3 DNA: TGTGCCAGTAGGAGCGCTGACTATACCTACGAGCAGTACTTT
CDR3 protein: CASRSADYTYEQYF

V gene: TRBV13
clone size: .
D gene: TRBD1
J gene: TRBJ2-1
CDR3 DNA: TGTGCCAGCAGCTCCGGACAGGGCAATGAGCAGTTCTTC
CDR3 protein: CASSSGQGNEQFF

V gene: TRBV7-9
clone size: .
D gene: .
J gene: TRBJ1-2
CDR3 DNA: TGTGCCAGCACCCCGACCGGGGAGGGGTATGGCTACACCTTC
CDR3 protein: CASTPTGEGYGYTF

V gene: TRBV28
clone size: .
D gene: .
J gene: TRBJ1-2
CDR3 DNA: TGTGCCAGCAGCCTGCTATCAAACTATGGCTACACCTTC
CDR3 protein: CASSLLSNYGYTF

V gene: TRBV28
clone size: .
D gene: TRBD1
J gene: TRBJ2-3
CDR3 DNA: TGTGCCAGCAGTTTAAGCGACAGGGCCTCAGATACGCAGTATTTT
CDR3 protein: CASSLSDRASDTQYF

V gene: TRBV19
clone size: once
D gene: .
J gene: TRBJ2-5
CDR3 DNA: TGTGCCAGTAGACTAGCCGGAGAGACCCAGTACTTC
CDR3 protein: CASRLAGETQYF

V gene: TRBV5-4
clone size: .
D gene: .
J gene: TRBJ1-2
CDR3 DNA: TGTGCCAGCAGCCTGGGTTCACCCGGAGGCTATGGCTACACCTTC
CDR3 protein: CASSLGSPGGYGYTF

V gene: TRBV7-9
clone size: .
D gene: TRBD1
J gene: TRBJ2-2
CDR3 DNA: TGTGCCCTAAGGGGGCTCAACACCGGGGAGCTGTTTTTT
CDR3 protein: CALRGLNTGELFF

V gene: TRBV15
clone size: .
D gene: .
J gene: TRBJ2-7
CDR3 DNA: TGTGCCACCAGTGGGGAAAAGATAGCCTCCTACGAGCAGTACTTC
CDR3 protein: CATSGEKIASYEQYF

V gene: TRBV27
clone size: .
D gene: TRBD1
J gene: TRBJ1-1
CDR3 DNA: TGTGCCAGCAGTCACGGACAGGGCCTCAAAGGGACTGAAGCTTTCTTT
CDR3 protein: CASSHGQGLKGTEAFF